This TCR beta chain was identified in a study of CD8+ T cells in alopecia areata. The treatment denotes: oral pan-JAK inhibitor, 5-10 mg twice daily. Extracted RNA was reverse transcribed into cDNA, the sequencing template. Some clones are missing from TCRdb's copy, which holds only in-frame ones; the method was immunoSEQ multiplex PCR. The sample lists a few hundred thousand clones; roughly two fifths were seen once. Trimming pared 4 bases from V and 7 bases from J, leaving 14 bases between. The germline V gene has CDR1 SGDLS and CDR2 YYNGEE. The CDR3 totals 13 residues. The sample here was CD4+ T cells sorted from blood, taken between weeks 30 and 35, from a patient treated with tofacitinib. The J gene is TRBJ1-2, the V gene TRBV9, with unresolved D. The clonotype comes from a human donor with alopecia areata. The CDR3 protein is CASSPDGLSGYTF. The DNA of the CDR3 is TGTGCCAGCAGCCCCGACGGACTGTCTGGCTACACCTTC.